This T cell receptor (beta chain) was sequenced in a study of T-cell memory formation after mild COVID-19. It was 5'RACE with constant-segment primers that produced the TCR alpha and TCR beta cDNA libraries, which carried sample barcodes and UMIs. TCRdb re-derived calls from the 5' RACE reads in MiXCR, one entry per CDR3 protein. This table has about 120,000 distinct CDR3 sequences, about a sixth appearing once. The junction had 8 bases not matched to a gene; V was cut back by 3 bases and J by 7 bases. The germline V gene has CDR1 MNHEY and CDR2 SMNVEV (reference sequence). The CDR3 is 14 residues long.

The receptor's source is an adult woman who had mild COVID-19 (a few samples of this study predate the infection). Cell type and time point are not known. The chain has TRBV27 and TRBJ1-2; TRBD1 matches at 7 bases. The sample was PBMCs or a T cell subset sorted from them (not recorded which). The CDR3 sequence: CASSLTTGYSGYTF. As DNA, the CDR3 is TGTGCCAGCAGTTTGACGACAGGGTATAGTGGCTACACCTTC.